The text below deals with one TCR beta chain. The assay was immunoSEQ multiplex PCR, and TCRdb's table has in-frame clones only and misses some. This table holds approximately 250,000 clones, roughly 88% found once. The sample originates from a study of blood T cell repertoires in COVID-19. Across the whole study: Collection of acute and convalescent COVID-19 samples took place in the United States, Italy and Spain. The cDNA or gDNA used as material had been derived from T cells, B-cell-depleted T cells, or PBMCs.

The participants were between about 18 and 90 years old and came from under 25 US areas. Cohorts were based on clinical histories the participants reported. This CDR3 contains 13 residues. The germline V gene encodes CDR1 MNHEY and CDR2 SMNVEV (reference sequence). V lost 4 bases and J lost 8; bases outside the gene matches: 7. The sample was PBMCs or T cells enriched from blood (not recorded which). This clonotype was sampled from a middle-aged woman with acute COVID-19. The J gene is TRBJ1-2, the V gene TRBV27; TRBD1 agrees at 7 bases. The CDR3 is CASSSAGGLGYTF. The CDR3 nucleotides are TGTGCCAGCAGTTCGGCAGGGGGTTTGGGCTACACCTTC.